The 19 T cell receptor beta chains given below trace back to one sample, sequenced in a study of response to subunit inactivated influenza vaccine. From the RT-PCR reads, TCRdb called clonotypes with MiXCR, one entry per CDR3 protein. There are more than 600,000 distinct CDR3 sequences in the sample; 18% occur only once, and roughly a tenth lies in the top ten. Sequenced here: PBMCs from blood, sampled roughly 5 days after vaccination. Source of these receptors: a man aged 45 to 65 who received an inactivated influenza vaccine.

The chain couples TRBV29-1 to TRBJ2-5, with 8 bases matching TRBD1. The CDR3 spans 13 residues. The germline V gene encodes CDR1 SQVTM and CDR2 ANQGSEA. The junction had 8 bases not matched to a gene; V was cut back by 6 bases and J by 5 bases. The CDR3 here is CSVGSGGLETQYF. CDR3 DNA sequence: TGCAGCGTGGGCTCAGGGGGCCTGGAGACCCAGTACTTC.

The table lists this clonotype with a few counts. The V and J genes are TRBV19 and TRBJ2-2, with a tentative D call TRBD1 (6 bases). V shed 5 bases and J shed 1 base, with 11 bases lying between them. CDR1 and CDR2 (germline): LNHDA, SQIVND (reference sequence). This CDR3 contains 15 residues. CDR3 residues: CASSLQGRNTGELFF. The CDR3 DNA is TGTGCCAGTAGTCTACAGGGTCGGAACACCGGGGAGCTGTTTTTT.

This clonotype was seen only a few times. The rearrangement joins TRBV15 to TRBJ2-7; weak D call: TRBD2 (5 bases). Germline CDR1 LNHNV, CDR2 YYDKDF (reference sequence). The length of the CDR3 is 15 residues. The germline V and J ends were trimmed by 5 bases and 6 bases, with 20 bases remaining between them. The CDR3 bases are TGTGCCACCAGCCGGGGAGACGGGCGTGAGGGCGAGCAGTACTTC. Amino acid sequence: CATSRGDGREGEQYF.

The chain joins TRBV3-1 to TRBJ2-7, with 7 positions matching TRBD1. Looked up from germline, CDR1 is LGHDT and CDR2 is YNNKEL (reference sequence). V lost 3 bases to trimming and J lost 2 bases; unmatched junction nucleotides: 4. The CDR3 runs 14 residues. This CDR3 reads CASSHGTETYEQYF. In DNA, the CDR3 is TGTGCCAGCAGCCACGGGACAGAGACCTACGAGCAGTACTTC.

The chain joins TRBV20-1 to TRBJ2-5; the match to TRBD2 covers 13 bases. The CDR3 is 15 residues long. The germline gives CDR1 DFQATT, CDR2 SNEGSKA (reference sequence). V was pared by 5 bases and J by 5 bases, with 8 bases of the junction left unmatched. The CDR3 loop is CSAVGTSGTAETQYF. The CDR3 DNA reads TGCAGTGCTGTCGGGACTAGCGGGACGGCGGAGACCCAGTACTTC.

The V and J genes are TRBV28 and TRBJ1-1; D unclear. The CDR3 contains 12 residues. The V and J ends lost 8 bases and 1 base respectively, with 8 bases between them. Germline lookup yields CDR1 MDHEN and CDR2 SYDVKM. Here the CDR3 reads CASDTPNTEAFF. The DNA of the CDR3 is TGTGCCAGCGACACCCCGAACACTGAAGCTTTCTTT.

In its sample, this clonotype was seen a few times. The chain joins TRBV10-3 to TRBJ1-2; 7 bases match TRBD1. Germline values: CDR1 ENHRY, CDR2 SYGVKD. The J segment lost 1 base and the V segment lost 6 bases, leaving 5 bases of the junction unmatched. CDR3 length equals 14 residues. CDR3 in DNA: TGTGCCATCAGATCGGGACAGCATAACTATGGCTACACCTTC. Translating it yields CAIRSGQHNYGYTF.

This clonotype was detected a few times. The CDR3 DNA reads TGCGCCAGCAGCATAGCGACAGGTTACCAAGAGACCCAGTACTTC. This sequence encodes CASSIATGYQETQYF. V usage is TRBV5-1 and J usage is TRBJ2-5; the D gene is possibly TRBD1 (6 bases). This CDR3 spans 15 amino acids. Germline-derived CDR1 and CDR2 are SGHRS and YFSETQ. V gave up 4 bases and J gave up 0 bases, with 13 bases separating them.

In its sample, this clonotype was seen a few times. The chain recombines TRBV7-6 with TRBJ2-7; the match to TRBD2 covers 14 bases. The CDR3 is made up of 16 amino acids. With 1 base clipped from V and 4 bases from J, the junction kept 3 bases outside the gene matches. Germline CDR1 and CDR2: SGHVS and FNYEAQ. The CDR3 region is CASSLEGTSGRYEQYF. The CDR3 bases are TGTGCCAGCAGCTTAGAAGGGACTAGCGGGAGATACGAGCAGTACTTC.

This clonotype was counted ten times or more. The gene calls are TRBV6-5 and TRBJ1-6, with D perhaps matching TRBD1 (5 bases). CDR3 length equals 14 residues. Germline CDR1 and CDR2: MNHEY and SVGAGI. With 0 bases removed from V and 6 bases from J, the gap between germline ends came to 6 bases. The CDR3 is CASSYSGTNSPLHF. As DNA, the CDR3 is TGTGCCAGCAGTTACTCAGGGACTAATTCACCCCTCCACTTT.

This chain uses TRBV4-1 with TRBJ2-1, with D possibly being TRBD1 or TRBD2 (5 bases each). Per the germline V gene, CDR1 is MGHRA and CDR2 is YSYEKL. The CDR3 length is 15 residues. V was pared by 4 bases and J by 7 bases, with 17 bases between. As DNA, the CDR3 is TGCGCCAGCAGCCTCCGGGACCTCACGCGGAATGAGCAGTTCTTC. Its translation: CASSLRDLTRNEQFF.

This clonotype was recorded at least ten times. CDR3 bases: TGCGCCAGCAGCTTGGATGGCACTGAAGCTTTCTTT. It encodes CASSLDGTEAFF. The chain links TRBV5-1 to TRBJ1-1; D is unresolved. V was shortened by 0 bases and J by 4 bases, with 4 bases between the two germline ends. The CDR3 totals 12 residues. Germline CDR1 and CDR2: SGHRS and YFSETQ.

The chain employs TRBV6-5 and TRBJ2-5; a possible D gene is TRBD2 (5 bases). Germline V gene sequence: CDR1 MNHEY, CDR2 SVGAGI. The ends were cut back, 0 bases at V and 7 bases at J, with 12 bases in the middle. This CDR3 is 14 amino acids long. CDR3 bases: TGTGCCAGCAGTTACTCGGACTCACCTTGGACCCAGTACTTC. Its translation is CASSYSDSPWTQYF.

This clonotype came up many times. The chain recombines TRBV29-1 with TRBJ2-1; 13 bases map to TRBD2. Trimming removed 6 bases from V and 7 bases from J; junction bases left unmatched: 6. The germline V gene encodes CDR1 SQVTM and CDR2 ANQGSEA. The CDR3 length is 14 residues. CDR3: CSVFRTSGSNEQFF. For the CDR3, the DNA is TGCAGCGTCTTCCGGACTAGCGGGAGTAATGAGCAGTTCTTC.

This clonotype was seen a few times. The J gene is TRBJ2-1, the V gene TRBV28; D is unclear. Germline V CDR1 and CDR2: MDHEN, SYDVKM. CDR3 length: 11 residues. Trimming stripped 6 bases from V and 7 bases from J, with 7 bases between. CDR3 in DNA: TGTGCCAGCAGAGTCGCTAATGAGCAGTTCTTC. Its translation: CASRVANEQFF. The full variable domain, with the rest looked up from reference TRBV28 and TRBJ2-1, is DVKVTQSSRYLVKRTGEKVFLECVQDMDHENMFWYRQDPGLGLRLIYFSYDVKMKEKGDIPEGYSVSREKKERFSLILESASTNQTSMYLCASRVANEQFFGPGTRLTVL.

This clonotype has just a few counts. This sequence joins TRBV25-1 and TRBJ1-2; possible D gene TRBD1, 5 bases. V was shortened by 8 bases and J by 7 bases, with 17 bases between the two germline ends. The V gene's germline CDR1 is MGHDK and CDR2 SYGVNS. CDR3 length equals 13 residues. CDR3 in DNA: TGTGCCAGCCAGCTCCGGGGGGAGGCTGGCTACACCTTC. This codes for CASQLRGEAGYTF.

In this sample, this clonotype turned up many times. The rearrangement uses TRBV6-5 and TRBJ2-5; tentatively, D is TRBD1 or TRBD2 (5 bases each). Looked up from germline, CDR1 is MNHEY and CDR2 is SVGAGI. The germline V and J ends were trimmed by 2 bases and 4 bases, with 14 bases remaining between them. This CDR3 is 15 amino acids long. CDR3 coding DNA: TGTGCCAGCAGTTACCCCTCGATGAGGGGAGAGACCCAGTACTTC. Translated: CASSYPSMRGETQYF.

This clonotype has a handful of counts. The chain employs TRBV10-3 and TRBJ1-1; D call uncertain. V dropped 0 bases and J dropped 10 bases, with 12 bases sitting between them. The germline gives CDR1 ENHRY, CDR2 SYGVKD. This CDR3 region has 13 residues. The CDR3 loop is CAISESSRARAFF. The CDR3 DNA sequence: TGTGCCATCAGTGAGTCATCTCGGGCGAGAGCTTTCTTT.

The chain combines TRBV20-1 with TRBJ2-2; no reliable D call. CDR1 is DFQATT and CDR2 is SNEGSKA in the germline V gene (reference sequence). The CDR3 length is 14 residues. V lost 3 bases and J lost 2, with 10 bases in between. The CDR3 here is CSASKGFNTGELFF. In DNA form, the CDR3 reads TGCAGTGCTAGCAAGGGATTTAACACCGGGGAGCTGTTTTTT.